The 22 T cell receptor beta chains reported below all come from one sample, sequenced in a study of identical twins. TCRdb re-called the 5' RACE reads through MiXCR, storing one row per CDR3 protein. The table includes around 490,000 distinct CDR3 sequences, roughly 13% detected once. A further study also used this sample, focusing on yellow fever vaccine responses in identical twins.

Sequenced material: CD4+ T cells sorted from blood. These receptors all stem from a woman in her late teens or twenties in good health.

This sequence joins TRBV7-2 and TRBJ1-2; TRBD1 is a possible D gene (6 bases). The length of the CDR3 is 12 residues. Germline CDR1 and CDR2: SGHTA and FQGNSA. V was cut by 3 bases and J by 7 bases, with 9 bases left in between. CDR3 DNA sequence: TGTGCCAGCAGCTTGCAGGGGACTGGCTACACCTTC. This translates into CASSLQGTGYTF.

This clonotype has ten or more counts. The rearrangement uses TRBV6-1 and TRBJ2-7, with D perhaps matching TRBD1 (6 bases). Per the germline V gene, CDR1 is MNHNS and CDR2 is SASEGT. V gave up 6 bases and J gave up 1 base, with 13 bases separating them. CDR3 size: 14 residues. In DNA form, the CDR3 reads TGTGCCAGCAGCCTTGGACAGAGATCCTACGAGCAGTACTTC. This gives the protein CASSLGQRSYEQYF.

This rearrangement joins TRBV7-2 to TRBJ2-5; 11 bases align to TRBD2. Looked up from germline, CDR1 is SGHTA and CDR2 is FQGNSA. The ends lost 5 bases at V and 3 bases at J; junction bases unmatched: 11. The CDR3 has 17 amino acids. The CDR3 nucleotides are TGTGCCAGCAGCATTCGTCTTAGCGGGAGGGGCGAAGAGACCCAGTACTTC. Its translation: CASSIRLSGRGEETQYF.

The V and J genes are TRBV28 and TRBJ2-4; 8 bases align to TRBD1. The CDR3 is 13 residues long. V lost 4 bases to trimming and J lost 5 bases; unmatched junction nucleotides: 1. Germline V gene sequence: CDR1 MDHEN, CDR2 SYDVKM. The CDR3 sequence is CASSWDRQNIQYF. The CDR3 nucleotides are TGTGCCAGCAGTTGGGACAGGCAAAACATTCAGTACTTC.

There are many counts of this clonotype. This chain connects TRBV20-1 to TRBJ2-7; D perhaps matches TRBD1 (6 bases). Germline V CDR1 and CDR2: DFQATT, SNEGSKA (reference sequence). The CDR3 length is 13 residues. Trimming removed 3 bases from V and 2 bases from J, with 11 bases in between. CDR3 nucleotide sequence: TGCAGTGCTAGGACAGGTCGGGCCTACGAGCAGTACTTC. This codes for CSARTGRAYEQYF.

The genes are TRBV6-2 or TRBV6-3 and TRBJ1-1, with TRBD1 as a possible D gene (5 bases). CDR3 length: 14 residues. In germline, CDR1 is MNHEY, CDR2 SVGEGT. The V end was cut by 6 bases, the J end by 9 bases, with 20 bases between. Here the CDR3 reads CASRTVTNWVKAFF. The CDR3 DNA reads TGTGCCAGCAGGACAGTGACGAATTGGGTTAAAGCTTTCTTT.

This clonotype has more than one count but fewer than ten. This chain links TRBV19 with TRBJ2-7; TRBD2 matches 13 bases. The CDR3 loop spans 15 amino acids. Germline assignment: CDR1 LNHDA and CDR2 SQIVND (reference sequence). With V trimmed by 6 bases and J by 2 bases, 4 bases remained unmatched. CDR3 in amino acids: CASSGLAGATYEQYF. CDR3 nucleotides: TGTGCCAGTAGCGGACTAGCGGGGGCGACCTACGAGCAGTACTTC.

This clonotype was observed a few times. The V and J genes are TRBV4-1 and TRBJ2-5; TRBD1 matches 7 bases. V dropped 0 bases and J dropped 4; count of bases not matched to a gene: 11. The CDR3 covers 17 residues. CDR1 MGHRA and CDR2 YSYEKL come from the germline V gene. CDR3 nucleotide sequence: TGCGCCAGCAGCCAAGATTTCCTTAACAGGGGCCGAGAGACCCAGTACTTC. Translating gives CASSQDFLNRGRETQYF.

The chain employs TRBV2 and TRBJ2-1; TRBD2 agrees at 10 bases. Germline loops: CDR1 SNHLY, CDR2 FYNNEI. This CDR3 contains 15 residues. Trimming cost V 3 bases and J 6 bases; bases outside gene matches: 5. The CDR3 is CASSESSGRFNEQFF. CDR3 nucleotides: TGTGCCAGCAGTGAGTCTAGCGGGAGATTCAATGAGCAGTTCTTC.

The chain carries TRBV4-3 and TRBJ2-1, with D unclear. The CDR3 runs 15 residues. CDR1 is LGHNA and CDR2 is YSLEER in the germline V gene. Trimming pared 2 bases from V and 0 bases from J, leaving 8 bases between. The CDR3 protein is CASSQSWSSYNEQFF. CDR3 coding DNA: TGCGCCAGCAGCCAAAGTTGGAGCTCCTACAATGAGCAGTTCTTC.

The rearrangement links TRBV6-5 to TRBJ2-1, with 12 bases that match TRBD2. Germline V CDR1 and CDR2: MNHEY, SVGAGI. Trimming cost V 4 bases and J 7 bases; bases outside gene matches: 8. The CDR3 spans 16 residues. The CDR3 is CASSWTSGITGNEQFF. CDR3 nucleotides: TGTGCCAGCAGTTGGACTAGCGGGATCACTGGGAATGAGCAGTTCTTC.

This clonotype showed up many times. The chain combines TRBV5-1 with TRBJ2-2; 10 bases agree with TRBD2. The CDR3 contains 17 residues. Germline V CDR1 and CDR2: SGHRS, YFSETQ. V lost 0 bases, J lost 5 bases, and 7 bases stayed unmatched. The CDR3 sequence is CASSLVGSGRHTGELFF. The CDR3 region has the DNA TGCGCCAGCAGCTTGGTTGGTAGCGGGAGGCATACCGGGGAGCTGTTTTTT.

This clonotype was found once. The chain joins TRBV27 to TRBJ2-6, with TRBD2 matching 7 bases. V shed 6 bases and J 2 bases; nucleotides not matched to a gene: 16. The CDR3 is 19 amino acids. Germline CDR1 reads MNHEY; CDR2 reads SMNVEV (reference sequence). As DNA, the CDR3 is TGTGCCAGCAGCTACTCCTTTTGGGGGAGGGAAGCTGGGGCCAACGTCCTGACTTTC. Protein sequence: CASSYSFWGREAGANVLTF.

V and J are TRBV30 and TRBJ2-7; no firm D call. This CDR3 spans 12 amino acids. The V gene's germline CDR1 is GTSNPN and CDR2 SVGIG (reference sequence). Trimming took 0 bases from V and 0 from J, leaving 3 bases between them. The CDR3 DNA sequence: TGTGCCTGGAGTGTCGGCTCCTACGAGCAGTACTTC. Its protein product is CAWSVGSYEQYF.

The chain is built from TRBV29-1 and TRBJ2-2; 7 nucleotides line up with TRBD2. Germline V lookup: CDR1 SQVTM, CDR2 ANQGSEA. This CDR3 comprises 13 residues. Trimming cost V 6 bases and J 2 bases; bases outside gene matches: 3. CDR3 sequence (DNA): TGCAGCGTCCAGACTAGCAACACCGGGGAGCTGTTTTTT. Translation gives CSVQTSNTGELFF.

This CDR3 is CASSVSPSASGVTDTQYF. CDR3 bases: TGTGCCAGCAGCGTATCGCCCTCGGCTAGCGGGGTCACAGATACGCAGTATTTT. This chain uses TRBV9 with TRBJ2-3; 9 nucleotides line up with TRBD2. Unmatched junction bases numbered 11, after V lost 1 base and J lost 2 bases. This CDR3 spans 18 amino acids. The germline gives CDR1 SGDLS, CDR2 YYNGEE.

This chain uses TRBV29-1 with TRBJ2-7; TRBD2 matches at 8 bases. After removal of 6 bases from V and 3 bases from J, the junction contained 7 bases not matched to a gene. This CDR3 is 13 amino acids long. From germline, CDR1 is SQVTM and CDR2 ANQGSEA. The CDR3 region is CSVTERGRYEQYF. Written as DNA, the CDR3 is TGCAGCGTAACAGAGCGGGGGCGCTACGAGCAGTACTTC.

The gene calls are TRBV5-1 and TRBJ1-1; D perhaps matches TRBD1 (6 bases). The CDR3 is 13 amino acids. V gave up 4 bases and J gave up 5 bases, with 12 bases separating them. Germline CDR1 reads SGHRS; CDR2 reads YFSETQ. CDR3 sequence reads: CASSAGGGTEAFF. Written as DNA, the CDR3 is TGCGCCAGCAGCGCAGGAGGGGGAACTGAAGCTTTCTTT.

The chain carries TRBV2 and TRBJ2-2; TRBD2 matches at 12 bases. Losses at the gene ends were 10 bases for V and 7 bases for J; bases not matched to a gene: 10. This CDR3 is 15 amino acids long. The germline gives CDR1 SNHLY, CDR2 FYNNEI. The CDR3 nucleotides read TGTGCCACATCTAGCGGGGGGGCCTTTATCGGGGAGCTGTTTTTT. Amino acid sequence: CATSSGGAFIGELFF.

The chain couples TRBV5-6 to TRBJ2-5, with D unresolved. Germline CDR1 SGHDT, CDR2 YYEEEE. This CDR3 comprises 15 residues. The V gene lost 0 bases and the J gene lost 0 bases, with 9 bases spanning the gap. For the CDR3, the DNA is TGTGCCAGCAGCTTGGTATCCCTGGACCAAGAGACCCAGTACTTC. Amino acids: CASSLVSLDQETQYF. The whole variable domain, filled in from reference TRBV5-6 and TRBJ2-5, reads DAGVTQSPTHLIKTRGQQVTLRCSPKSGHDTVSWYQQALGQGPQFIFQYYEEEERQRGNFPDRFSGHQFPNYSSELNVNALLLGDSALYLCASSLVSLDQETQYFGPGTRLLVL.

This clonotype was detected ten times or more. The rearrangement uses TRBV5-1 and TRBJ1-2; 7 bases are shared with TRBD1. Trimming removed 3 bases from V and 0 bases from J; junction bases left unmatched: 2. The CDR3 spans 14 residues. Germline V gene data show CDR1 as SGHRS and CDR2 as YFSETQ. CDR3 residues: CASSSGTANYGYTF. Written as DNA, the CDR3 is TGCGCCAGCAGCTCCGGGACAGCTAACTATGGCTACACCTTC.

This clonotype was counted at least ten times. This chain connects TRBV29-1 to TRBJ1-5; TRBD1 matches 7 bases. V dropped 5 bases and J dropped 0; count of bases not matched to a gene: 4. This CDR3 region has 14 residues. Germline V CDR1 and CDR2: SQVTM, ANQGSEA. CDR3 sequence (DNA): TGCAGCGTTTGGGACAGAAATAGCAATCAGCCCCAGCATTTT. It yields the protein CSVWDRNSNQPQHF.